Included here is one TCR beta chain sequence, with context. The length of the CDR3 is 17 residues. Trimming removed 4 bases from V and 7 bases from J; junction bases left unmatched: 13. From germline, CDR1 is SGHNT and CDR2 YENEEA. This specimen belongs to a study of blood T cell repertoires in COVID-19. Assay: immunoSEQ multiplex PCR; the TCRdb copy retains only in-frame clones and omits some. The sample consists of about 330,000 clones, 87% of them appearing once. The sample comprised peripheral blood. The V and J genes are TRBV11-3 and TRBJ2-1, with 10 nucleotides matching TRBD2. The source of this sequence is a man aged 30 to 39 with COVID-19, enrolled during active disease. The DNA for the CDR3 is TGTGCCAGCAGCTACCTTAATCTAGCGGGAGCGGCTAATGAGCAGTTCTTC. Its translation: CASSYLNLAGAANEQFF.